This TCR beta chain was sequenced during a study of blood T cell repertoires in COVID-19. TCRdb's table, derived via immunoSEQ multiplex PCR, lists solely in-frame clones and lacks some. The repertoire includes around 400,000 clones, around four fifths of them detected once, and about 5.4% sits in the top ten. Participants spanned ages about 18 to 90 years and resided in 20 to 30 US areas. Clinical histories supplied by participants themselves formed the basis of cohort assignment. The sample taken for sequencing was PBMCs or T cells enriched from blood (not recorded which). This receptor was obtained from a woman aged 50 to 65 who had recovered from COVID-19.

CDR3 nucleotide sequence: TGTGCCAGCAGTCCGAGTATAAATATCTGGACTAGCGGACGTAGCAATGAGCAGTTCTTC. Amino acid sequence: CASSPSINIWTSGRSNEQFF. This rearrangement joins TRBV6-6 to TRBJ2-1, with TRBD2 matching 10 bases. The CDR3 is 20 amino acids. Per germline, CDR1 MNHNY and CDR2 SVGAGI (reference sequence). Trimming at V came to 5 bases and at J to 6 bases, leaving 22 bases not matched to a gene.